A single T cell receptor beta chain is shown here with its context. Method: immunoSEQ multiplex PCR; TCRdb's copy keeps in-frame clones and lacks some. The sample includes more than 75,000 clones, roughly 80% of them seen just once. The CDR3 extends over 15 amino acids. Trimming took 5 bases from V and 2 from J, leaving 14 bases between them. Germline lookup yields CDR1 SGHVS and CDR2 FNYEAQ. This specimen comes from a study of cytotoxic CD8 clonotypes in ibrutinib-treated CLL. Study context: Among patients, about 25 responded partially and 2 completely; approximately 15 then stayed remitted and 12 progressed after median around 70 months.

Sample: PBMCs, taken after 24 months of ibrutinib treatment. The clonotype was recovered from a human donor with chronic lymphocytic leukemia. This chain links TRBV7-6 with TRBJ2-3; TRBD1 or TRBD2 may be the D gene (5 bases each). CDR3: CASSPRDRDTDTQYF. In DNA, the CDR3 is TGTGCCAGCAGCCCCCGGGACCGAGACACAGATACGCAGTATTTT.